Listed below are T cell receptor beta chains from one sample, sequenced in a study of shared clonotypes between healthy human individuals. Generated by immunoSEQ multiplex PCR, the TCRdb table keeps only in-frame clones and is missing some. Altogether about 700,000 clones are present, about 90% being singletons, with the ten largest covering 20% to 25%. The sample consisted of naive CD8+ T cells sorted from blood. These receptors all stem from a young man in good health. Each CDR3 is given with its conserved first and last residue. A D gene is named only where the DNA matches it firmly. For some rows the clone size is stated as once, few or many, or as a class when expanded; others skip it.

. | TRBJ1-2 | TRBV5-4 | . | CASSVGGLQAFGYTF | TGTGCCAGCAGCGTCGGGGGTCTCCAAGCGTTTGGCTACACCTTC
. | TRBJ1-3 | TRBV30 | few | CAWSGAQESTYF | TGTGCCTGGAGTGGAGCACAGGAATCAACGTATTTT
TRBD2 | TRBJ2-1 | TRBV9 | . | CATLGGSDEQFF | TGTGCCACCCTTGGCGGGAGTGATGAGCAGTTCTTC
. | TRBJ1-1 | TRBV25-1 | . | CASSESNRYPEAFF | TGTGCCAGCAGTGAATCTAACAGGTACCCTGAAGCTTTCTTT
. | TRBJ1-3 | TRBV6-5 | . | CASSPDGNSGNTIYF | TGTGCCAGCAGTCCCGACGGTAACTCTGGAAACACCATATATTTT
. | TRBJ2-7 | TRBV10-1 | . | CASSENNLYEQYF | TGCGCCAGCAGTGAGAACAATCTCTACGAGCAGTACTTC
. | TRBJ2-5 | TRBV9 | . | CASSGYQETQYF | TGTGCCAGCAGCGGATACCAAGAGACCCAGTACTTC
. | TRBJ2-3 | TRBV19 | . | CASRPDPISGLDTQYF | TGTGCCAGTAGACCGGACCCTATATCGGGACTGGATACGCAGTATTTT
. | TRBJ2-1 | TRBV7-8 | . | CASRRTASYNEQFF | TGTGCCAGCAGAAGAACAGCCTCCTACAATGAGCAGTTCTTC
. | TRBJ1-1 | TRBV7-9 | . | CASRAGNTEAFF | TGTGCCAGCCGAGCCGGAAACACTGAAGCTTTCTTT
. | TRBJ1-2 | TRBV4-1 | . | CASSQESGIYGYTF | TGCGCCAGCAGCCAAGAGTCCGGAATCTATGGCTACACCTTC
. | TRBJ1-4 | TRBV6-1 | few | CAVNVGELFF | TGTGCCGTTAACGTTGGGGAACTGTTTTTT
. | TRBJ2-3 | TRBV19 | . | CASSIDSADYTPTDTQYF | TGTGCCAGTAGTATTGATTCGGCGGATTATACCCCCACAGATACGCAGTATTTT
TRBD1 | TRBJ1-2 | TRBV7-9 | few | CASSLLDRGGGYTF | TGTGCCAGCAGCCTCCTGGACAGGGGAGGCGGCTACACCTTC
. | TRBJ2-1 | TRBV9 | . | CASSVDWDSYNEQFF | TGTGCCAGCAGCGTAGACTGGGACTCTTACAATGAGCAGTTCTTC
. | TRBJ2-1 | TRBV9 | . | CASSVYGGVNEQFF | TGTGCCAGCAGCGTATACGGCGGGGTTAATGAGCAGTTCTTC
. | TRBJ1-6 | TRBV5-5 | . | CASHMSSYNSPLHF | TGTGCCAGCCATATGAGCTCCTATAATTCACCCCTCCACTTT
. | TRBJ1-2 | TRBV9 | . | CASSTAQGYVDGYTF | TGTGCCAGCAGTACCGCCCAGGGCTACGTGGATGGCTACACCTTC
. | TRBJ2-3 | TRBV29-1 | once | CSAGLTTSPSTDTQYF | TGCAGCGCTGGATTAACGACTAGTCCAAGCACAGATACGCAGTATTTT
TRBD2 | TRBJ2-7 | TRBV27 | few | CATDGGSYEQYF | TGTGCCACCGACGGGGGGTCTTACGAGCAGTACTTC
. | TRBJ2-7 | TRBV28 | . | CASSFGVLGTANYEQYF | TGTGCCAGCAGTTTCGGAGTGCTAGGGACGGCAAACTACGAGCAGTACTTC
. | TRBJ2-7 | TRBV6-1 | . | CASIRTYEQYF | TGTGCCAGCATACGGACCTACGAGCAGTACTTC
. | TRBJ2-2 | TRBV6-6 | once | CASAWTGELFF | TGTGCCAGTGCCTGGACCGGGGAGCTGTTTTTT
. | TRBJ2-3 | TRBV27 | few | CASSPGTDTQYF | TGTGCCAGCAGTCCAGGCACAGATACGCAGTATTTT
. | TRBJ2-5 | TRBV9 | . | CASSVTGAIGETQYF | TGTGCCAGCAGCGTCACAGGAGCGATAGGGGAGACCCAGTACTTC
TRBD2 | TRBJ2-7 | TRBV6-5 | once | CASKAGTSGGGQYF | TGTGCCAGCAAAGCCGGGACTAGCGGGGGAGGGCAGTACTTC
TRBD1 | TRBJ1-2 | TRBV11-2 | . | CASSATTGGGYGYTF | TGTGCCAGCAGCGCAACGACAGGGGGTGGCTATGGCTACACCTTC